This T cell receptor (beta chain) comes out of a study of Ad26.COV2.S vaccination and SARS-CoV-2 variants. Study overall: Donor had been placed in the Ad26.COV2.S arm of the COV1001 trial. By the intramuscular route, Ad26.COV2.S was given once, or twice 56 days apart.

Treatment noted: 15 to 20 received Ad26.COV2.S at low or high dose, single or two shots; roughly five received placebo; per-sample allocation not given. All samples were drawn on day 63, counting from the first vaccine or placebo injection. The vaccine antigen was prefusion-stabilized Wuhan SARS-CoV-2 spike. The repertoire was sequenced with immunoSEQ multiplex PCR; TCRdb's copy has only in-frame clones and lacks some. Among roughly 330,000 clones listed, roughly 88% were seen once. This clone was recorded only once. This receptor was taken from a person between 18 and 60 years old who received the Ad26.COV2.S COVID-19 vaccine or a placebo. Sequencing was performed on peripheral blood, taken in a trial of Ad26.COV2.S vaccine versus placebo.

CDR3 region: CASSLTGSGNTIYF. The CDR3 DNA is TGTGCCAGCAGCTTGACAGGCTCTGGAAACACCATATATTTT. The chain couples TRBV27 to TRBJ1-3; weak D call: TRBD1 (6 bases). The CDR3 runs to 14 residues. Germline-derived CDR1 and CDR2 are MNHEY and SMNVEV (reference sequence). V was trimmed by 6 bases and J by 0 bases, leaving 9 bases between them.